This T cell receptor (beta chain) was captured by sequencing in a study of cytomegalovirus exposure and HLA in healthy donors. Study background: Of a few hundred genotyped donors, around 80% grouped in the Caucasian-associated ancestry cluster. Study-wide results and limits: More than 15,000 TCR beta sequences were associated with HLA alleles at 0.05 false discovery rate in a later analysis. Follow-up analysis later connected one missense variant in DCLRE1C with trimming of TCR beta V- and J-genes.

As regards this clone: The target antigen is unknown.

With 60 Vbeta and 13 Jbeta primers, the PCR was carried out. This table comes from immunoSEQ multiplex PCR, and its TCRdb copy is limited to in-frame clones, with some not included. The sample yields almost 200,000 clones, 85% seen once. Donors counted as nominally healthy when sampled, yet unrecorded immune exposures were likely. This receptor was obtained from a woman aged 45-65 years in good health and CMV-seronegative. Sample: PBMCs.

The chain's CDR3 is CASRLAIYNEQFF. CDR3 bases: TGCGCCAGTCGACTAGCTATCTACAATGAGCAGTTCTTC. The rearrangement uses TRBV5-1 and TRBJ2-1; 7 bases are a match to TRBD2. Losses at the gene ends were 8 bases for V and 3 bases for J; bases not matched to a gene: 5. CDR3 length: 13 amino acids. CDR1 is SGHRS, CDR2 YFSETQ, per germline.